This T cell receptor beta chain was found in a study of molecular identifiers for immune sequencing clone quantification. Across the whole study: Within a replicate experiment, RNA obtained from either roughly 18,000 or 92,000 naive CD8 cells was divided into five aliquots, and four of those aliquots were then sequenced.

Points from the study as a whole: Detectable among some 1 million naive cells, according to reports, was Jurkat TCR RNA spiked in from one cell.

As previously described, bulk TCR libraries were made using listed TCR primers. Via MiXCR, TCRdb re-called the PCR reads, giving one row per CDR3 protein. Among around 82,000 distinct CDR3 sequences listed, under 20% were seen once. Naive CD8 T cell sorting was performed on the CD8+CD4-CCR7+CD45RA+ phenotype. CDR3 size: 14 residues. Remarks on this clonotype: What it binds is unknown. The junction and the germline gene differ at one end; a read error may be behind it.

The TCR originated in a human donor in good health. Some libraries in this study had Jurkat cell RNA spiked in. The chain combines TRBV5-3 with TRBJ2-5; D gene ambiguous. Being an ORF, TRBV5-3 has a function that is uncertain. Sequenced sample: naive CD8+ T cells from blood, with Jurkat cell RNA spiked in. Subset here: FACS-sorted CD8+CD4-CCR7+CD45RA+ naive T cells. CDR3 sequence: CASSLDEGMETQYF. The DNA for the CDR3 is TGTGCCAGCAGCTTGGATGAAGGGATGGAGACCCAGTACTTC.